The 20 T cell receptor beta chains given below trace back to one sample, sequenced in a study of regulatory T cells in long-lasting Graves disease. The authors built TCR beta libraries using iRepertoire HTBI primers and Arm-PCR of CDR3 regions. TCRdb re-called the multiplex PCR reads through MiXCR, storing one row per CDR3 protein. The sample carries fewer than 350,000 distinct CDR3 sequences, 15% to 20% recorded once. As for time point: newly diagnosed GD, antithyroid drugs for less than 3 months. RNA isolated from PBMCs was used to make the TCR library. The sequences come from peripheral blood mononuclear cells (PBMCs), collected at new diagnosis, from a patient treated with antithyroid drugs. All receptors come from a female donor with Graves disease.

For this clonotype: This may stem from a read error, because a much larger clone lies one nucleotide away. The CDR3 bases are TGTGCCAGCAGCCGGGGGGAAGTAGCCGACGAGCGGTACTTC. Encoded protein: CASSRGEVADERYF. The gene calls are TRBV9 and TRBJ2-7, with TRBD2 identical over 7 bases. CDR1 SGDLS and CDR2 YYNGEE come from the germline V gene. The CDR3 consists of 14 residues. The variable domain in full, completed from reference TRBV9 and TRBJ2-7, reads DSGVTQTPKHLITATGQRVTLRCSPRSGDLSVYWYQQSLDQGLQFLIQYYNGEERAKGNILERFSAQQFPDLHSELNLSSLELGDSALYFCASSRGEVADERYFGPGTRLTVT.

The chain has TRBV5-4 and TRBJ1-2; possible D gene TRBD1, 6 bases. The V and J ends lost 5 bases and 7 bases respectively, with 18 bases between them. CDR1 is SGHNT and CDR2 is YYREEE in the germline V gene (reference sequence). CDR3 length equals 14 residues. CDR3 sequence: CASSPQGGEGGYTF. DNA of the CDR3: TGTGCCAGCAGTCCACAGGGAGGAGAGGGTGGCTACACCTTC.

In its sample, this clonotype was seen many times. The chain carries TRBV27 and TRBJ1-5; TRBD1 might be the D (6 bases). Trimming removed 5 bases from V and 2 bases from J, with 10 bases in between. CDR1 MNHEY and CDR2 SMNVEV come from the germline V gene (reference sequence). The CDR3 is 14 residues long. The CDR3 region is CASSPQGGNQPQHF. The DNA of the CDR3 is TGTGCCAGCAGTCCACAGGGTGGCAATCAGCCCCAGCATTTT.

A note on this clonotype: A much larger clone lies a single base off, so this may be a read error. The chain uses TRBV3-1 and TRBJ1-1; D ambiguous. In germline, CDR1 is LGHDT, CDR2 YNNKEL (reference sequence). This CDR3 has 14 amino acids. The CDR3 bases are TGTGCCGGCAGCCAAGAAGCCCGGGCGACTGAAGCTTTCTTT. It codes for CAGSQEARATEAFF.

This clonotype was recorded a few times. Its ends do not fully match the called genes, so a read error is possible. The genes are TRBV12-3 or TRBV12-4 and TRBJ2-7; D tentatively fits TRBD1 or TRBD2 (6 bases each). This CDR3 contains 12 residues. CDR3 loop: CASSLSGAPSNF. CDR3 in DNA: TGTGCCAGCAGCCTTTCGGGGGCACCCTCGAACTTC.

This clonotype has a count of ten or more. This chain joins TRBV6-5 and TRBJ2-7; the match to TRBD2 covers 9 bases. Losses at the gene ends were 4 bases for V and 5 bases for J; bases not matched to a gene: 9. The CDR3 has 15 residues. The germline gives CDR1 MNHEY, CDR2 SVGAGI. The chain's CDR3 is CASSFLAGARDEQYF. For the CDR3, the DNA is TGTGCCAGCAGTTTTTTAGCGGGAGCTCGAGACGAGCAGTACTTC.

The rearrangement joins TRBV9 to TRBJ1-2; no reliable D call. The germline V gene encodes CDR1 SGDLS and CDR2 YYNGEE. The germline V and J ends were trimmed by 0 bases and 3 bases, with 15 bases remaining between them. This CDR3 is 16 amino acids long. The CDR3 here is CASSVADGRRHYGYTF. CDR3 coding DNA: TGTGCCAGCAGCGTAGCTGACGGACGTAGACACTATGGCTACACCTTC.

This clonotype was seen repeatedly, ten times or more. This rearrangement joins TRBV5-1 to TRBJ2-7; D may be TRBD2 (7 bases). The CDR3 loop spans 15 amino acids. Germline V CDR1 and CDR2: SGHRS, YFSETQ. Between the trimmed V and J ends, which lost 1 base and 5 bases, there was a span of 16 bases. This CDR3 reads CASSLSSGGGDEQYF. CDR3 DNA sequence: TGCGCCAGCAGCTTGTCTAGCGGAGGGGGAGACGAGCAGTACTTC.

This clonotype appeared many times. The chain links TRBV28 to TRBJ2-7, with unresolved D. CDR1 MDHEN and CDR2 SYDVKM come from the germline V gene. The length of the CDR3 is 13 residues. V was cut by 2 bases and J by 2 bases, with 7 bases left in between. CDR3: CASSLDLAYEQYF. The CDR3 DNA reads as TGTGCCAGCAGTTTAGACTTGGCCTACGAGCAGTACTTC. Based on the CDR3 plus reference TRBV28 and TRBJ2-7, the full variable domain is DVKVTQSSRYLVKRTGEKVFLECVQDMDHENMFWYRQDPGLGLRLIYFSYDVKMKEKGDIPEGYSVSREKKERFSLILESASTNQTSMYLCASSLDLAYEQYFGPGTRLTVT.

Concerning this clonotype itself: This sequence may be a read error, since a much larger clone differs from it by one base. CDR3 sequence (DNA): TGTGCCGGCAGTTTCGCGGGACTAGCGGGACCTCCCTCCTACAATGAGCAGTTCTTC. Amino acids: CAGSFAGLAGPPSYNEQFF. The chain carries TRBV27 and TRBJ2-1, with 13 bases lining up with TRBD2. Germline-derived CDR1 and CDR2 are MNHEY and SMNVEV (reference sequence). The CDR3 is made up of 19 amino acids.

This clonotype occurred many times. This chain links TRBV10-2 with TRBJ2-2, with 9 bases lining up with TRBD2. Losses at the gene ends were 3 bases for V and 5 bases for J; bases not matched to a gene: 19. The CDR3 length is 20 residues. Germline CDR1 and CDR2: WSHSY and SAAADI. The CDR3 protein is CASSDSSGRGRGLRTGELFF. For the CDR3, the DNA is TGCGCCAGCAGTGACAGTAGCGGGAGAGGGCGGGGCCTACGTACCGGGGAGCTGTTTTTT.

The chain joins TRBV12-3 or TRBV12-4 to TRBJ2-7; tentative D call: TRBD2 (6 bases). The CDR3 runs to 16 residues. V was pared by 6 bases and J by 0 bases, with 18 bases between. The CDR3 region is CASSLSVAASSYEQYF. DNA for the CDR3: TGTGCCAGCAGCTTATCGGTAGCGGCGAGCTCCTACGAGCAGTACTTC.

At least ten counts were recorded for this clonotype. J is TRBJ2-7 and V is TRBV28; 7 bases line up with TRBD1. The CDR3 extends over 16 amino acids. V was pared by 7 bases and J by 0 bases, with 12 bases of the junction left unmatched. The germline V gene encodes CDR1 MDHEN and CDR2 SYDVKM. CDR3 amino acids: CASTEAGGQSSYEQYF. For the CDR3, the DNA is TGTGCCAGCACGGAAGCAGGGGGACAAAGCTCCTACGAGCAGTACTTC.

This clonotype was seen ten or more times. V gene TRBV27 combines with J gene TRBJ1-4; 8 bases line up with TRBD1. CDR3 length: 14 residues. Germline values: CDR1 MNHEY, CDR2 SMNVEV (reference sequence). V trimming: 3 bases; J trimming: 10 bases; junction bases outside the gene matches: 7. Here the CDR3 DNA reads TGTGCCAGCAGTTTGGTAACAGGGGGTGGAAAACTGTTTTTT. It encodes CASSLVTGGGKLFF.

This clonotype was counted at least ten times. DNA of the CDR3: TGTGCCAGCAGCGTGGGACTAGCTCAAGAGACCCAGTACTTC. Encoded protein: CASSVGLAQETQYF. The chain employs TRBV7-2 and TRBJ2-5, with 9 bases matching TRBD2. The junction had 3 bases not matched to a gene; V was cut back by 5 bases and J by 2 bases. The CDR3 loop spans 14 amino acids. Germline V CDR1 and CDR2: SGHTA, FQGNSA.

The table lists this clonotype with many counts. The chain joins TRBV6-1 to TRBJ2-3; 8 bases agree with TRBD2. The CDR3 totals 15 residues. Germline assignment: CDR1 MNHNS and CDR2 SASEGT. The V segment lost 3 bases and the J segment 6 bases; nucleotides outside the gene matches: 8. CDR3 in amino acids: CASSETGGPTDTQYF. The CDR3 bases are TGTGCCAGCAGTGAGACGGGAGGGCCTACGGATACGCAGTATTTT.

This clonotype was recorded at least ten times. The rearrangement uses TRBV6-1 and TRBJ1-4, with D possibly TRBD1 on 5 matching bases. From germline, CDR1 is MNHNS and CDR2 SASEGT. This CDR3 has 13 amino acids. The V and J ends lost 7 bases and 8 bases respectively, with 14 bases between them. The CDR3 DNA is TGTGCCAGCAAACGGGACGCAGGGGAAAAACTGTTTTTT. Protein: CASKRDAGEKLFF.

This clonotype was observed at least ten times. The chain couples TRBV7-2 to TRBJ1-2, with 8 bases matching TRBD1. Germline values: CDR1 SGHTA, CDR2 FQGNSA. V lost 0 bases, J lost 8 bases, and 11 bases stayed unmatched. The CDR3 extends over 16 amino acids. The CDR3 DNA is TGTGCCAGCAGCTTAGCCCTAGTCAACGACAGGGGCGGCTACACCTTC. Translating it yields CASSLALVNDRGGYTF.

This rearrangement joins TRBV2 to TRBJ1-6; tentatively, D is TRBD1 (6 bases). V lost 2 bases to trimming and J lost 10 bases, with 18 bases between them. The CDR3 length is 16 residues. The germline V gene has CDR1 SNHLY and CDR2 FYNNEI. The CDR3 region has the DNA TGTGCCAGCAGTGAATGGACGGGGGGCGGCGAATCACCCCTCCACTTT. Translating gives CASSEWTGGGESPLHF.

This clonotype was recorded at least ten times. V and J are TRBV12-3 or TRBV12-4 and TRBJ1-1; TRBD1 aligns across 9 bases. The CDR3 contains 17 residues. V lost 5 bases and J lost 2; bases outside the gene matches: 12. CDR3 sequence: CASSPRGQGGGNTEAFF. The CDR3 DNA sequence: TGTGCCAGCAGTCCTCGGGGACAGGGCGGTGGTAACACTGAAGCTTTCTTT.